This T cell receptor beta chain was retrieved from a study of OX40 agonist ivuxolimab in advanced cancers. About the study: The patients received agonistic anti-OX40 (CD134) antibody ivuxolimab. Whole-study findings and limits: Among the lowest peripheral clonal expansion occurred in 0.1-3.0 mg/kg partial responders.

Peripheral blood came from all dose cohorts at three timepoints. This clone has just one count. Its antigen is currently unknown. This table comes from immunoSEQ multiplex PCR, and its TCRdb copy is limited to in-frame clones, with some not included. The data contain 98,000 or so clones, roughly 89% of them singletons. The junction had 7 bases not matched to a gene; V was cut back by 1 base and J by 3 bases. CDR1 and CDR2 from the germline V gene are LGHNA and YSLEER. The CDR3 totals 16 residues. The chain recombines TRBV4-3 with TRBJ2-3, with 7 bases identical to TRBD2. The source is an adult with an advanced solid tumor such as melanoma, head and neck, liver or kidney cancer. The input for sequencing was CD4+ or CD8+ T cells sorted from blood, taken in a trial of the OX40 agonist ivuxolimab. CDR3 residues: CASSQASGDLTDTQYF. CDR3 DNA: TGCGCCAGCAGCCAAGCGAGCGGGGATCTTACAGATACGCAGTATTTT.